This T cell receptor beta chain was recovered during a study of T cell responses to AZD1222 COVID-19 vaccine. Findings and limits, study-wide: Only after the peak T cell response were repertoires sampled.

Using immunoSEQ multiplex PCR, the repertoire was profiled, and TCRdb retains in-frame clones only, with some absent. The sample holds some 99,000 clones, 75% to 90% seen once. With regard to this clone: Antigen: not known.

The clonotype comes from an adult in good health. Sample: peripheral blood, taken on day 0 of AZD1222 vaccination.

The CDR3 nucleotides read TGCGCCAGCAGCCAAGTCCGATCGGGAGGATTGGACAATGAGCAGTTCTTC. This gives the protein CASSQVRSGGLDNEQFF. J is TRBJ2-1 and V is TRBV4-3; 7 bases are shared with TRBD2. This CDR3 is built from 17 residues. V shed 1 base, J shed 5 bases, and the junction held 11 bases outside the gene matches. Germline V gene lookup returns CDR1 LGHNA and CDR2 YSLEER.